This T cell receptor beta chain was retrieved from a study of cytomegalovirus exposure and HLA in healthy donors. CDR1 is LNHDA, CDR2 SQIVND, per germline (reference sequence). Trimming shortened V by 7 bases and J by 6 bases, and 18 bases separated the two germline ends. CDR3 size: 15 residues. Amplification used 60 Vbeta primers and 13 Jbeta primers. Assay: immunoSEQ multiplex PCR; the TCRdb copy retains only in-frame clones and omits some. The sample lists under 150,000 clones, around 78% occurring once. Concerning this clone itself: Its antigen is unknown.

Healthy people donating bone marrow made up the donors. Study-level findings and limits: When analyzed later, the rates of TCR association showed variation by HLA locus, with DRB1 the most and HLA-C the fewest. It was taken for granted in presence/absence analyses that sequencing depth across donors was roughly uniform.

The specimen was PBMCs. The chain joins TRBV19 to TRBJ1-4; the D gene is possibly TRBD1 (5 bases). The clonotype comes from a middle-aged woman in good health and CMV-seronegative. This chain's CDR3 is CASTSIGGFDEKLFF. CDR3 sequence (DNA): TGTGCCAGTACCTCCATCGGGGGGTTTGATGAAAAACTGTTTTTT.